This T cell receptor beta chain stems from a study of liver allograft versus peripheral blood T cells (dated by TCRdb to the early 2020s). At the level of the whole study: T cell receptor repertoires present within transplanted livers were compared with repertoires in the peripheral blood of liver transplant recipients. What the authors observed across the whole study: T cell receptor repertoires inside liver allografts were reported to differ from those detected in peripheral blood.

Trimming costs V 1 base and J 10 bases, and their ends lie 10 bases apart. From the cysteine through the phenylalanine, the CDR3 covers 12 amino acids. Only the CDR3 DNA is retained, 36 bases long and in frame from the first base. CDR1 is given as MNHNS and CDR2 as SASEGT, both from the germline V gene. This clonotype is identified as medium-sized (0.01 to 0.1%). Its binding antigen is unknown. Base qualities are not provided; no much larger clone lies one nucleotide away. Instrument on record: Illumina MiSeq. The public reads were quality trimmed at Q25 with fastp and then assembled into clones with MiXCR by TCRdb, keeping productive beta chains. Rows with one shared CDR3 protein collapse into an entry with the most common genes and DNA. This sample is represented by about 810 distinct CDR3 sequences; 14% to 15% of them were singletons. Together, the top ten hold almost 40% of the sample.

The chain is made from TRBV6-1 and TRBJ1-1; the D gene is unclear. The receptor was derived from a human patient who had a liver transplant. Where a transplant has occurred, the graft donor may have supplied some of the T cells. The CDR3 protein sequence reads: CASSEGIESAFF. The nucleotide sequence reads TGTGCCAGCAGTGAAGGGATCGAGTCAGCTTTCTTT.